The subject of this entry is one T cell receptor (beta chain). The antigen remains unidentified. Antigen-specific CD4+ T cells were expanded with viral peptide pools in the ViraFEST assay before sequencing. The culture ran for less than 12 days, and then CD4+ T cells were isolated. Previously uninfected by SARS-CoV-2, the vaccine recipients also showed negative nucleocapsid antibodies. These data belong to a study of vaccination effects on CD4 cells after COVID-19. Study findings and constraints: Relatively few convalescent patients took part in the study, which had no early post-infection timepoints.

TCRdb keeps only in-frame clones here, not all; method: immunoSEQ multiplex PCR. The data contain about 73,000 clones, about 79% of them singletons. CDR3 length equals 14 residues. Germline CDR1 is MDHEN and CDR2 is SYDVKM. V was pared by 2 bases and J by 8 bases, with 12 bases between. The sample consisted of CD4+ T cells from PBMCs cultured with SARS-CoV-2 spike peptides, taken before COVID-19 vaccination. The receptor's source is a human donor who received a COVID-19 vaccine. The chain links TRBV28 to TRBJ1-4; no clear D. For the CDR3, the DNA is TGTGCCAGCAGTTTACCCCTCGGGGAAGAAAAACTGTTTTTT. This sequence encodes CASSLPLGEEKLFF.